The 30 T cell receptor beta chains reported below all come from one sample, sequenced in a study of blood T cell repertoires in COVID-19. Profiling relied on immunoSEQ multiplex PCR, and the TCRdb table lists in-frame clones only, not all of them. The table has 250,000 or so clones, 70% to 90% seen once. Sequences were obtained from PBMCs or T cells enriched from blood (not recorded which). The origin of the receptors is a man aged 30 to 39 who had recovered from COVID-19.

V is TRBV19 and J is TRBJ1-5; D is ambiguous. Germline-derived CDR1 and CDR2 are LNHDA and SQIVND (reference sequence). The CDR3 loop spans 13 amino acids. Trimming stripped 2 bases from V and 5 bases from J, with 7 bases between. The CDR3 reads CASSIREDQPQHF. The CDR3 nucleotides read TGTGCCAGTAGTATAAGGGAGGATCAGCCCCAGCATTTT.

This clone was seen a single time. V gene TRBV18 combines with J gene TRBJ1-2; 7 nucleotides line up with TRBD1. The V gene end was trimmed by 3 bases and the J gene end by 5 bases; junction bases not matched to a gene: 3. This CDR3 spans 13 amino acids. CDR1 and CDR2 (germline): KGHSH, LQKENI. DNA for the CDR3: TGTGCCAGCTCACCGGACAGGAATTATGGCTACACCTTC. Translating it yields CASSPDRNYGYTF.

J is TRBJ2-5 and V is TRBV5-4; D gene uncertain. This CDR3 is 13 amino acids long. Looked up from germline, CDR1 is SGHNT and CDR2 is YYREEE (reference sequence). Trimming removed 2 bases from V and 5 bases from J, with 10 bases in between. This CDR3 is CASSFWSLETQYF. As DNA, the CDR3 is TGTGCCAGCAGCTTTTGGAGTTTGGAGACCCAGTACTTC.

The gene calls are TRBV10-3 and TRBJ2-7, with 11 bases identical to TRBD2. Trimming took 9 bases from V and 7 from J; bases not matched to a gene: 5. CDR1 is ENHRY, CDR2 SYGVKD, per germline. This CDR3 is built from 12 residues. The CDR3, as DNA: TGTGCCATTTCACTAGCGGGAGATGAGCAGTACTTC. Encoded protein: CAISLAGDEQYF.

This rearrangement joins TRBV21-1 to TRBJ1-2. TRBV21-1 is a listed pseudogene. This CDR3 region has 14 residues. The CDR3 region is CASSQPRRPGGYTF. The DNA for the CDR3 is TGTGCCAGCAGCCAACCGAGACGCCCGGGGGGTTACACCTTC.

The V gene is TRBV30, the J gene TRBJ2-1, with 7 bases that match TRBD2. Trimming at V came to 1 base and at J to 6 bases, leaving 0 bases not matched to a gene. Germline CDR1 and CDR2: GTSNPN and SVGIG (reference sequence). CDR3 size: 12 residues. CDR3 nucleotide sequence: TGTGCCTGGAGTGGCGGGGGCAATGAGCAGTTCTTC. This codes for CAWSGGGNEQFF.

V and J are TRBV2 and TRBJ2-5; no firm D call. Germline V gene lookup returns CDR1 SNHLY and CDR2 FYNNEI. CDR3 length: 16 amino acids. With 4 bases removed from V and 6 bases from J, the gap between germline ends came to 21 bases. CDR3 amino acids: CASSGQVVTFLKTQYF. Here the CDR3 DNA reads TGTGCCAGCAGTGGCCAGGTGGTGACATTTCTTAAGACCCAGTACTTC.

The V call is TRBV10-1, the J call TRBJ1-1, with 9 bases lining up with TRBD1. CDR1 is WNHNN and CDR2 is SYGVQD in the germline V gene (reference sequence). The CDR3 contains 12 residues. V dropped 7 bases and J dropped 11; count of bases not matched to a gene: 8. The CDR3 DNA sequence: TGCGCCAGCACGACAGGGGGGAAGGCGGCTTTCTTT. Protein product: CASTTGGKAAFF.

The V gene is TRBV7-2, the J gene TRBJ2-2, with 12 nucleotides matching TRBD2. This CDR3 has 14 amino acids. J gave up 8 bases and V 5 bases, and 3 bases lay outside the gene matches. Germline values: CDR1 SGHTA, CDR2 FQGNSA. CDR3 sequence: CASSAGTSGGELFF. CDR3 nucleotides: TGTGCCAGCAGCGCCGGGACTAGCGGGGGGGAGCTGTTTTTT. Full variable domain (outside the CDR3, taken from reference TRBV7-2 and TRBJ2-2): GAGVSQSPSNKVTEKGKDVELRCDPISGHTALYWYRQSLGQGLEFLIYFQGNSAPDKSGLPSDRFSAERTGGSVSTLTIQRTQQEDSAVYLCASSAGTSGGELFFGEGSRLTVL.

This sequence joins TRBV4-2 and TRBJ1-2; D not resolved. The CDR3 extends over 14 amino acids. The V and J ends lost 0 bases and 8 bases respectively, with 13 bases between them. Germline lookup yields CDR1 LGHNA and CDR2 YNFKEQ. The CDR3 nucleotides read TGTGCCAGCAGCCAAGATCGCCAGGCCTGGGGCTACACCTTC. This codes for CASSQDRQAWGYTF.

The chain combines TRBV3-1 (or the pseudogene TRBV3-2) with TRBJ2-2; D might be TRBD2 (5 bases). This CDR3 is 14 amino acids long. Germline V lookup: CDR1 LGHDT, CDR2 YNNKEL (reference sequence). V gave up 4 bases and J gave up 4 bases, with 10 bases separating them. The CDR3 protein is CASSREGVTGELFF. CDR3 DNA sequence: TGTGCCAGCAGCCGTGAGGGTGTCACCGGGGAGCTGTTTTTT.

The chain joins TRBV5-6 to TRBJ2-3, with 9 bases identical to TRBD1. Germline CDR1 reads SGHDT; CDR2 reads YYEEEE. The CDR3 is 17 residues long. J gave up 3 bases and V 0 bases, and 8 bases lay outside the gene matches. The CDR3: CASSLGVSGQGTDTQYF. The DNA of the CDR3 is TGTGCCAGCAGCTTGGGGGTTTCGGGACAGGGAACAGATACGCAGTATTTT.

The chain uses TRBV19 and TRBJ1-2, with D possibly being TRBD1 (6 bases). This CDR3 region has 15 residues. From germline, CDR1 is LNHDA and CDR2 SQIVND (reference sequence). V shed 4 bases and J shed 4 bases, with 16 bases lying between them. This CDR3 reads CASSNPRDTPYGYTF. CDR3 sequence (DNA): TGTGCCAGTAGTAACCCCCGGGACACCCCCTATGGCTACACCTTC.

On this clone: Other DNA sequences in the sample encode the same CDR3. The J gene is TRBJ1-5, the V gene TRBV5-5; TRBD1 matches at 7 bases. V shed 4 bases, J shed 0 bases, and the junction held 4 bases outside the gene matches. Germline CDR1 reads SGHKS; CDR2 reads YYEKEE (reference sequence). The CDR3 runs to 15 residues. CDR3 nucleotides: TGTGCCAGCAGCCCGACAGGGAATAGCAATCAGCCCCAGCATTTT. It is translated as CASSPTGNSNQPQHF.

The J gene is TRBJ2-3, the V gene TRBV2, with D maybe TRBD2 (5 bases). Trimming removed 5 bases at V and 1 base at J, with 16 bases between. This CDR3 has 16 amino acids. Germline V lookup: CDR1 SNHLY, CDR2 FYNNEI. CDR3 DNA sequence: TGTGCCAGCAGTATAGGGCGGGCGTGGGGCACAGATACGCAGTATTTT. It is translated as CASSIGRAWGTDTQYF.

The rearrangement uses TRBV18 and TRBJ2-2; the D gene is possibly TRBD2 (6 bases). The germline gives CDR1 KGHSH, CDR2 LQKENI. The length of the CDR3 is 16 residues. Trimming removed 3 bases at V and 4 bases at J, with 15 bases between. The CDR3 nucleotides are TGTGCCAGCTCACCTATGCTTCCGACTAGCACCGGGGAGCTGTTTTTT. Protein product: CASSPMLPTSTGELFF.

The V call is TRBV27, the J call TRBJ1-2; D gene uncertain. V dropped 6 bases and J dropped 8 bases, with 25 bases sitting between them. In germline, CDR1 is MNHEY, CDR2 SMNVEV (reference sequence). This CDR3 is 16 amino acids long. The CDR3 DNA reads TGTGCCAGCAGGGCCATCGTCAATCAAAACCAGATGGGCTACACCTTC. Its translation: CASRAIVNQNQMGYTF.

The rearrangement joins TRBV7-9 to TRBJ2-5, with TRBD2 identical over 11 bases. Trimming took 7 bases from V and 3 from J; bases not matched to a gene: 10. The germline V gene has CDR1 SEHNR and CDR2 FQNEAQ (reference sequence). The CDR3 contains 16 residues. The CDR3 spells CASTTGVAGGEETQYF. CDR3 DNA: TGTGCCAGCACCACCGGAGTAGCGGGGGGGGAAGAGACCCAGTACTTC. The whole variable domain, remainder taken from reference TRBV7-9 and TRBJ2-5, is DTGVSQNPRHKITKRGQNVTFRCDPISEHNRLYWYRQTLGQGPEFLTYFQNEAQLEKSRLLSDRFSAERPKGSFSTLEIQRTEQGDSAMYLCASTTGVAGGEETQYFGPGTRLLVL.

This clone came up a few times. This chain links TRBV7-9 with TRBJ2-7, with D perhaps matching TRBD2 (6 bases). CDR1 SEHNR and CDR2 FQNEAQ come from the germline V gene (reference sequence). V was clipped by 7 bases and J by 4 bases, with 20 bases between them. The CDR3 sequence is 15 residues long. CDR3 region: CASTPVYEGGYEQYF. CDR3 DNA: TGTGCCAGCACCCCCGTTTATGAAGGAGGGTACGAGCAGTACTTC.

The chain joins TRBV3-1 (or the pseudogene TRBV3-2) to TRBJ2-1; 7 bases fit TRBD2. V lost 2 bases and J lost 13; bases outside the gene matches: 11. Germline CDR1 is LGHDT and CDR2 is YNNKEL (reference sequence). The CDR3 contains 14 residues. Here the CDR3 DNA reads TGTGCCAGCAGCCAACGCCGGGCGGGCGGGGGTCAGTTCTTC. Translated: CASSQRRAGGGQFF.

The CDR3 DNA follows: TGTGCCATCAGTGAGTCGACAGGGATACGGCCCCAGCATTTT. This sequence encodes CAISESTGIRPQHF. The rearrangement uses TRBV10-3 and TRBJ1-5, with 7 positions matching TRBD1. Trimming removed 0 bases from V and 9 bases from J; junction bases left unmatched: 5. CDR3 length: 14 residues. Per germline, CDR1 ENHRY and CDR2 SYGVKD.

V and J are TRBV27 and TRBJ1-4; possible D gene TRBD1, 6 bases. Germline V gene lookup returns CDR1 MNHEY and CDR2 SMNVEV (reference sequence). V was shortened by 6 bases and J by 3 bases, with 14 bases between the two germline ends. The CDR3 spans 15 residues. CDR3: CASSRSGTSNEKLFF. The CDR3 nucleotides are TGTGCCAGCAGCAGATCCGGGACATCTAATGAAAAACTGTTTTTT.

The chain recombines TRBV3-1 (or the pseudogene TRBV3-2) with TRBJ1-6; the D is unclear. Trimming shortened V by 2 bases and J by 9 bases, and 5 bases separated the two germline ends. The CDR3 has 12 amino acids. Germline assignment: CDR1 LGHDT and CDR2 YNNKEL (reference sequence). CDR3 region: CASSQLRSPLHF. The CDR3 bases are TGTGCCAGCAGCCAACTTCGTTCACCCCTCCACTTT.

The rearrangement joins TRBV4-3 to TRBJ2-7, with TRBD2 identical over 9 bases. This CDR3 has 15 amino acids. The germline V gene has CDR1 LGHNA and CDR2 YSLEER. V lost 4 bases to trimming and J lost 4 bases; unmatched junction nucleotides: 8. The CDR3 DNA is TGCGCCAGCAGCCCGGGCGGGGGGGCCGGTTACGAGCAGTACTTC. This encodes CASSPGGGAGYEQYF.

The V gene is TRBV24-1, the J gene TRBJ2-5, with D possibly being TRBD1 (6 bases). CDR1 and CDR2 from the germline V gene are KGHDR and SFDVKD. This CDR3 has 15 amino acids. V was pared by 4 bases and J by 0 bases, with 11 bases between. DNA of the CDR3: TGTGCCACCAGTGACCCCGGGACAAACCAAGAGACCCAGTACTTC. It encodes CATSDPGTNQETQYF.

The V call is TRBV5-4, the J call TRBJ1-6; TRBD1 agrees at 8 bases. The germline gives CDR1 SGHNT, CDR2 YYREEE (reference sequence). V trimming: 4 bases; J trimming: 10 bases; junction bases outside the gene matches: 10. The CDR3 runs to 15 residues. The CDR3 DNA is TGTGCCAGCAGCAAAACAGGGGGAAGAGGCTCACCCCTCCACTTT. Protein sequence: CASSKTGGRGSPLHF.

The chain carries TRBV28 and TRBJ2-7; 11 nucleotides match TRBD2. CDR1 is MDHEN, CDR2 SYDVKM, per germline. The CDR3 is made up of 16 amino acids. Trimming took 1 base from V and 0 from J; bases not matched to a gene: 2. CDR3 coding DNA: TGTGCCAGCAGTTTATATGGGACTAGCGGCTCCTACGAGCAGTACTTC. This translates into CASSLYGTSGSYEQYF.

J is TRBJ2-5 and V is TRBV11-2; 10 bases are a match to TRBD1. Germline CDR1 is SGHAT and CDR2 is FQNNGV. There are 17 residues in the CDR3. V shed 5 bases and J 4 bases; nucleotides not matched to a gene: 13. The CDR3 loop reads CASSGGAGTGAGETQYF. DNA for the CDR3: TGTGCCAGCAGCGGAGGGGCCGGGACAGGGGCTGGAGAGACCCAGTACTTC.

The rearrangement links TRBV20-1 to TRBJ2-7; D remains ambiguous. Germline V gene lookup returns CDR1 DFQATT and CDR2 SNEGSKA (reference sequence). The CDR3 has 11 amino acids. V was pared by 3 bases and J by 1 base, with 4 bases between. In nucleotides, the CDR3 is TGCAGTGCTAGCCGGTCCTACGAGCAGTACTTC. Protein sequence: CSASRSYEQYF.

The rearrangement uses TRBV7-9 and TRBJ2-1; 16 positions match TRBD2. The CDR3 covers 19 residues. Germline lookup yields CDR1 SEHNR and CDR2 FQNEAQ (reference sequence). Trimming at V came to 6 bases and at J to 3 bases, leaving 11 bases not matched to a gene. The CDR3 sequence: CASRDRGLAGGSIYNEQFF. CDR3 coding DNA: TGTGCCAGCAGAGACAGGGGACTAGCGGGAGGGTCGATCTACAATGAGCAGTTCTTC. Together with reference TRBV7-9 and TRBJ2-1, the CDR3 gives the full variable domain: DTGVSQNPRHKITKRGQNVTFRCDPISEHNRLYWYRQTLGQGPEFLTYFQNEAQLEKSRLLSDRFSAERPKGSFSTLEIQRTEQGDSAMYLCASRDRGLAGGSIYNEQFFGPGTRLTVL.